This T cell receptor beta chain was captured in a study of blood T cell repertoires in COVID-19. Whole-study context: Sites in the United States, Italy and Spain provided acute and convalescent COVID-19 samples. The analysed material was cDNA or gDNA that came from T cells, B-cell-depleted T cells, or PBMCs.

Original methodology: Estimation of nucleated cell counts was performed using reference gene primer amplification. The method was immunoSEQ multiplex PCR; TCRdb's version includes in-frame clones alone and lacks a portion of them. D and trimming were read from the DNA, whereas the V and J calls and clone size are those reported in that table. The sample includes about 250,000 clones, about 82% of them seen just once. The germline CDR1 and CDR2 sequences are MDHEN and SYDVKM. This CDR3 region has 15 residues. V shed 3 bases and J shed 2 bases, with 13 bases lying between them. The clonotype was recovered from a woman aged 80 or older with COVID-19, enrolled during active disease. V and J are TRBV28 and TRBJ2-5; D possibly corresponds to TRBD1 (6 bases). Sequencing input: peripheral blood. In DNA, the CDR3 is TGTGCCAGCAGTTTGATTGGGACATCACAAGAGACCCAGTACTTC. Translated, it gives CASSLIGTSQETQYF.